This TCR beta chain derives from a study of beta chain features in type 1 diabetes. General observations from the study: There was a moderate but significant shortening of TCRB CDR3s in all four CD4+ subsets of Type 1 diabetes patients.

Every isolated RNA sample was fully reverse transcribed, so sequencing captured expressed TCRB transcripts. Profiled with immunoSEQ multiplex PCR; TCRdb holds only in-frame clones, not every one. Counted here are approximately 360,000 clones, around an eighth occurring once; the ten biggest clones make up around 0.01%. Concerning this clone itself: Its antigen remains unidentified.

Germline CDR1 and CDR2: KGHSH and LQKENI. Trimming cost V 5 bases and J 2 bases; bases outside gene matches: 10. This CDR3 is built from 18 residues. The chain is built from TRBV18 and TRBJ2-5; 14 bases are shared with TRBD2. The sample comprised naive CD4+ T cells from blood. The receptor was derived from a woman between 18 and 29 years old with type 1 diabetes. CDR3 nucleotide sequence: TGTGCCAGCTCAAAGGCGGGACTAGCGGGGGATCTTCAAGAGACCCAGTACTTC. This encodes CASSKAGLAGDLQETQYF.